The 3 T cell receptor beta chains given below trace back to one sample, sequenced in a study of T cells in Graves' hyperthyroidism and ophthalmopathy. It was RNA transcripts that yielded the amplified TCR beta CDR3 regions. The TCR CDR3 was amplified in a first-round RT-PCR using the HTBI primer set. TCRdb re-called the multiplex PCR reads through MiXCR, storing one row per CDR3 protein. The sample comprises about 400,000 distinct CDR3 sequences, approximately 14% of which are singletons, and less than 6.5% rests with the top ten. Sequences were obtained from blood. These receptors all come from a woman aged 18 to 35 with Graves' hyperthyroidism.

V gene TRBV19 combines with J gene TRBJ1-5; D may be TRBD1 (5 bases). Between the trimmed V and J ends, which lost 3 bases and 7 bases, there was a span of 13 bases. Per the germline V gene, CDR1 is LNHDA and CDR2 is SQIVND (reference sequence). The CDR3 loop spans 14 amino acids. CDR3: CASSIQGSRQPQHF. The CDR3 nucleotides are TGTGCCAGTAGTATCCAGGGCAGTAGGCAGCCCCAGCATTTT.

CDR3 loop: CASSILAGGPHSSYNEQFF. The CDR3, as DNA: TGTGCCAGCAGTATACTAGCGGGAGGCCCCCATAGCTCCTACAATGAGCAGTTCTTC. The chain couples TRBV6-5 to TRBJ2-1; 12 nucleotides agree with TRBD2. Germline V gene lookup returns CDR1 MNHEY and CDR2 SVGAGI. V dropped 5 bases and J dropped 0; count of bases not matched to a gene: 11. The CDR3 length is 19 residues.

In its sample, this clonotype was seen many times. The chain combines TRBV5-5 with TRBJ2-7; D gene uncertain. Germline V gene sequence: CDR1 SGHKS, CDR2 YYEKEE (reference sequence). Deletions cut 0 bases from V and 2 bases from J, with 9 bases between. The CDR3 contains 14 residues. This CDR3 reads CASSLGSAAYEQYF. In DNA form, the CDR3 reads TGTGCCAGCAGCTTGGGGTCCGCCGCCTACGAGCAGTACTTC.